This T cell receptor (beta chain) is from a study of cytomegalovirus exposure and HLA in healthy donors. Trimming took 4 bases from V and 11 from J; bases not matched to a gene: 6. Germline CDR1 reads SGHRS; CDR2 reads YFSETQ. The CDR3 consists of 13 residues. General observations from the study: A later analysis linked some 18,000 TCR beta sequences to HLA alleles at 0.05 false discovery rate.

With regard to this clone: Its antigen is as yet unknown.

With 60 Vbeta and 13 Jbeta primers, the PCR was carried out. Profiled with immunoSEQ multiplex PCR; TCRdb holds only in-frame clones, not every one. The data show approximately 150,000 clones, approximately 70% seen once. Material for sequencing was PBMCs. The chain carries TRBV5-1 and TRBJ1-6; 7 bases fit TRBD1. This clonotype was sampled from an older woman in good health and CMV-seronegative. The CDR3: CASSHLQGPPLHF. CDR3 in DNA: TGCGCCAGCAGCCATCTACAGGGGCCACCCCTCCACTTT.